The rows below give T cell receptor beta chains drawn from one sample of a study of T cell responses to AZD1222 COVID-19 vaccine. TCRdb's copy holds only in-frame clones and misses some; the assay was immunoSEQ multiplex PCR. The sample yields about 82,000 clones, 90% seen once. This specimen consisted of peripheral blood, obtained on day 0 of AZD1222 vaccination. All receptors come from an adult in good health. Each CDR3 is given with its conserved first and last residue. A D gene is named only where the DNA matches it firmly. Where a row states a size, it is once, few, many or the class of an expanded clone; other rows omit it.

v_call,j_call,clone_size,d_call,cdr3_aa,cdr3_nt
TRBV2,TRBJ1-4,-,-,CATTKGVLQEKLFF,TGTGCCACCACGAAAGGGGTCCTACAGGAAAAACTGTTTTTT
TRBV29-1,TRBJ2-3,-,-,CTSVAVGDTQYF,TGCACCAGCGTCGCCGTCGGGGATACGCAGTATTTT
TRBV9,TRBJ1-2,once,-,CASSVEWDYGYTF,TGTGCCAGCAGCGTAGAGTGGGACTATGGCTACACCTTC
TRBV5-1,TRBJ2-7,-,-,CASKAPGMTYEQYF,TGCGCCAGCAAGGCCCCCGGGATGACCTACGAGCAGTACTTC
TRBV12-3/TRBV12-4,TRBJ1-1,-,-,CASSLGTEAFF,TGTGCCAGCAGTTTAGGCACTGAAGCTTTCTTT
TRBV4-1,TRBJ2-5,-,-,CASSQERGGEFGETQYF,TGCGCCAGCAGCCAAGAAAGGGGGGGAGAGTTCGGAGAGACCCAGTACTTC
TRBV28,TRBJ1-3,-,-,CASRGGRTGNTIYF,TGTGCCAGCAGGGGGGGGCGGACAGGAAACACCATATATTTT
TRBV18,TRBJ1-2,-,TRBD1,CASSLTGTDRGGGYTF,TGTGCCAGCTCACTCACGGGAACTGACAGGGGCGGGGGCTACACCTTC
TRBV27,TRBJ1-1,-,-,CASRGLGFSTEAFF,TGTGCCAGCAGGGGTTTGGGGTTTTCCACTGAAGCTTTCTTT
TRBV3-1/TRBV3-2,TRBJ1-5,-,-,CASSQDTRVGQPQHF,TGTGCCAGCAGCCAAGATACGAGGGTCGGTCAGCCCCAGCATTTT
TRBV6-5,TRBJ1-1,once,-,CASRRAADTEAFF,TGTGCCAGCAGAAGGGCAGCTGACACTGAAGCTTTCTTT
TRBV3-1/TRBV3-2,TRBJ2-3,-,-,CASSQDPNSDTQYF,TGTGCCAGCAGCCAAGATCCGAATTCAGATACGCAGTATTTT
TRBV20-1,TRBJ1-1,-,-,CSSQTGTEAFF,TGCAGTTCTCAAACCGGGACTGAAGCTTTCTTT
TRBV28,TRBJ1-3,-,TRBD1,CASGTGMISGNTIYF,TGTGCCAGCGGGACAGGGATGATCTCTGGAAACACCATATATTTT
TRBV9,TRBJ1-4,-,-,CASSPRPGFNEKLFF,TGTGCCAGCAGCCCCCGGCCAGGATTTAATGAAAAACTGTTTTTT
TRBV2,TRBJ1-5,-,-,CASSEGGTANQPQHF,TGTGCCAGCAGTGAAGGGGGCACAGCCAATCAGCCCCAGCATTTT
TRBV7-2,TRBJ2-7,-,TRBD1,CASGRTGSSYEQYF,TGTGCCAGCGGGCGGACAGGGAGCTCCTACGAGCAGTACTTC
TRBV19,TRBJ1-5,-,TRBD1,CASSPRTDRGLVWGNQPQHF,TGTGCCAGTAGTCCACGGACCGACAGGGGGCTTGTTTGGGGCAATCAGCCCCAGCATTTT
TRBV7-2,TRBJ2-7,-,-,CASSGAYEQYF,TGTGCCTCCTCCGGTGCCTACGAGCAGTACTTC
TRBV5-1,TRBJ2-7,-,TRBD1,CASSLTGTAYEQYF,TGCGCCAGCAGCTTGACCGGGACAGCCTACGAGCAGTACTTC
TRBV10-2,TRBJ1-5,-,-,CASSGIDSNQPQHF,TGCGCCAGCAGTGGGATTGATAGCAATCAGCCCCAGCATTTT
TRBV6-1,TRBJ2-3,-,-,CASSEMMRDTQYF,TGTGCCAGCAGTGAAATGATGAGAGATACGCAGTATTTT
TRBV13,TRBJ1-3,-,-,CASTPSPHSGNTIYF,TGTGCCAGCACACCCTCCCCCCACTCTGGAAACACCATATATTTT
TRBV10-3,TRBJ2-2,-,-,CAISDPSRDTGELFF,TGTGCCATCAGTGATCCCTCCCGGGACACCGGGGAGCTGTTTTTT
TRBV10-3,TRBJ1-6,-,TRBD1,CAISEGQGSGNSPLHF,TGTGCCATCAGCGAAGGACAGGGATCGGGTAATTCACCCCTCCACTTT